One and the same sample provided the 31 T cell receptor beta chains below, sequenced in a study of T-cell reconstitution after alpha-beta-depleted transplantation in children. The TCRbeta library was prepared with unique molecular identifiers. MiXCR, applied by TCRdb to the PCR reads, yields one record per CDR3 protein. The table records about 640,000 distinct CDR3 sequences, 10% to 15% of them present only once. This specimen consisted of PBMCs, mostly from graft donor cells, obtained 360 days after TCRalphabeta/CD19-depleted stem cell transplant. These receptors were taken from a male patient aged 10 to 17 who had a stem cell transplant for acute myeloid leukemia, so the T cells may come from the graft donor.

Only a few counts were recorded for this clonotype. The V gene is TRBV4-2, the J gene TRBJ2-1; TRBD1 or TRBD2 may be the D gene (6 bases each). This CDR3 has 16 residues. Germline values: CDR1 LGHNA, CDR2 YNFKEQ. The germline V and J ends were trimmed by 0 bases and 3 bases, with 12 bases remaining between them. The CDR3 coding sequence is TGTGCCAGCAGCCAAGAAAGCGCGGGACACTACAATGAGCAGTTCTTC. Protein: CASSQESAGHYNEQFF.

V is TRBV6-1 and J is TRBJ2-7, with TRBD2 matching over 12 bases. Germline CDR1 and CDR2: MNHNS and SASEGT. The V and J ends lost 8 bases and 2 bases, in that order; junction bases with no gene match: 19. This CDR3 is 19 amino acids long. This CDR3 is CASPKRRGLAGLSTYEQYF. The DNA of the CDR3 is TGTGCCAGCCCCAAAAGGAGAGGACTAGCGGGACTCAGCACCTACGAGCAGTACTTC.

This clonotype was found many times. This chain links TRBV27 with TRBJ2-1; 13 bases are a match to TRBD2. V trimming: 5 bases; J trimming: 6 bases; junction bases outside the gene matches: 4. Germline lookup yields CDR1 MNHEY and CDR2 SMNVEV (reference sequence). The CDR3 covers 15 residues. The chain's CDR3 is CASSELAGGGNEQFF. CDR3 DNA: TGTGCCAGCAGTGAACTAGCGGGAGGGGGCAATGAGCAGTTCTTC.

At least ten counts were recorded for this clonotype. This chain connects TRBV20-1 to TRBJ2-3; TRBD2 matches 8 bases. The germline gives CDR1 DFQATT, CDR2 SNEGSKA (reference sequence). CDR3 size: 18 residues. With 1 base clipped from V and 2 bases from J, the junction kept 14 bases outside the gene matches. The CDR3 DNA sequence: TGCAGTGCTAGAGCCTTACGGGGAGCGGGAGCTCTCACAGATACGCAGTATTTT. Its protein is CSARALRGAGALTDTQYF.

This sequence joins TRBV10-3 and TRBJ2-1; 8 nucleotides align to TRBD2. Germline CDR1 is ENHRY and CDR2 is SYGVKD. This CDR3 spans 13 amino acids. Unmatched junction bases numbered 0, after V lost 6 bases and J lost 2 bases. The chain's CDR3 is CAISGGAYNEQFF. CDR3 nucleotides: TGTGCCATCAGCGGGGGGGCCTACAATGAGCAGTTCTTC.

V usage is TRBV6-5 and J usage is TRBJ2-2; 8 bases line up with TRBD2. The CDR3 spans 15 residues. Germline CDR1 is MNHEY and CDR2 is SVGAGI. The junction had 8 bases not matched to a gene; V was cut back by 7 bases and J by 4 bases. CDR3 protein: CASTQRLASTGELFF. DNA of the CDR3: TGTGCCAGCACCCAGCGACTAGCGAGCACCGGGGAGCTGTTTTTT.

The V gene is TRBV5-1, the J gene TRBJ2-7; D possibly uses TRBD1 or TRBD2 (6 bases each). The germline V and J ends were trimmed by 5 bases and 0 bases, with 15 bases remaining between them. CDR1 and CDR2 from the germline V gene are SGHRS and YFSETQ. CDR3 length: 15 residues. CDR3: CASSREGGSSYEQYF. The DNA for the CDR3 is TGCGCCAGCAGTCGGGAAGGGGGGAGCTCCTACGAGCAGTACTTC.

The chain is built from TRBV18 and TRBJ2-6, with D unresolved. The CDR3 consists of 17 residues. Per the germline V gene, CDR1 is KGHSH and CDR2 is LQKENI. Trimming removed 3 bases at V and 0 bases at J, with 12 bases between. The CDR3: CASSPEAALSGANVLTF. DNA of the CDR3: TGTGCCAGCTCACCCGAGGCTGCCCTCTCTGGGGCCAACGTCCTGACTTTC.

V gene TRBV10-3 combines with J gene TRBJ2-6; possibly TRBD1 for D (7 bases). This CDR3 is 17 amino acids long. CDR1 and CDR2 (germline): ENHRY, SYGVKD. V dropped 10 bases and J dropped 0 bases, with 19 bases sitting between them. The CDR3 DNA sequence: TGTGCCACAAGACAGGGACTGTCCCTCTCTGGGGCCAACGTCCTGACTTTC. As protein: CATRQGLSLSGANVLTF.

In this sample, this clonotype turned up many times. DNA of the CDR3: TGCAGCGTTCTTGGTAGCGGGAGGACGAGCTCCTACAATGAGCAGTTCTTC. Translation: CSVLGSGRTSSYNEQFF. V gene TRBV29-1 combines with J gene TRBJ2-1; 10 bases align to TRBD2. J was trimmed by 0 bases and V by 5 bases; bases with no gene match: 10. Germline V gene lookup returns CDR1 SQVTM and CDR2 ANQGSEA. The CDR3 loop spans 17 amino acids.

Notes on this clonotype: The junction does not match germline at one end; this may be a read error. This chain joins TRBV6-2 or TRBV6-3 and TRBJ1-1; D remains unclear. Germline values: CDR1 MNHEY, CDR2 SVGEGT. This CDR3 is built from 16 residues. The CDR3 here is CASGYEWVPSGYEAFF. CDR3 DNA: TGTGCCAGCGGTTACGAATGGGTCCCGTCGGGATATGAAGCTTTCTTT.

This clonotype was counted many times. The chain carries TRBV4-3 and TRBJ2-7, with 9 bases identical to TRBD1. This CDR3 spans 16 amino acids. V shed 0 bases and J 1 base; nucleotides not matched to a gene: 4. Germline lookup yields CDR1 LGHNA and CDR2 YSLEER. The CDR3 reads CASSQDRGQGSYEQYF. CDR3 nucleotides: TGCGCCAGCAGCCAAGATAGAGGACAGGGGTCCTACGAGCAGTACTTC.

The rearrangement links TRBV7-2 to TRBJ1-2; D gene uncertain. Germline CDR1 is SGHTA and CDR2 is FQGNSA. V shed 3 bases and J shed 8 bases, with 7 bases lying between them. There are 11 residues in the CDR3. The DNA for the CDR3 is TGTGCCAGCAGCTTCCAGACGGGCTACACCTTC. It encodes CASSFQTGYTF.

This clonotype was seen a handful of times. The chain recombines TRBV6-2 or TRBV6-3 with TRBJ2-1; D is possibly TRBD2 (6 bases). V was cut by 8 bases and J by 5 bases, with 25 bases left in between. The CDR3 runs 17 residues. CDR1 MNHEY and CDR2 SVGEGT come from the germline V gene. The CDR3 loop is CASVFTGTSLTDNEQFF. CDR3 coding DNA: TGTGCCAGCGTCTTCACGGGGACTTCGTTAACTGACAATGAGCAGTTCTTC.

The chain combines TRBV19 with TRBJ1-5; 8 nucleotides agree with TRBD1. The trim removed 2 bases at V and 2 bases at J, leaving 11 bases unmatched. CDR3 length: 18 amino acids. Germline CDR1 LNHDA, CDR2 SQIVND (reference sequence). The CDR3 is CASSIPTPRGPGNQPQHF. DNA of the CDR3: TGTGCCAGTAGTATACCGACTCCCAGGGGGCCGGGCAATCAGCCCCAGCATTTT.

In this sample, this clonotype turned up a few times. This sequence joins TRBV12-3 or TRBV12-4 and TRBJ2-5; 7 bases fit TRBD2. The CDR3 is 16 residues long. Germline trimming cut 5 bases from V and 4 bases from J; bases unmatched to any gene: 13. The CDR3: CASSLVIAGAVETQYF. In DNA, the CDR3 is TGTGCCAGCAGTCTAGTGATAGCGGGTGCTGTAGAGACCCAGTACTTC.

Details on this clonotype: In this CDR3 the conserved last residue, phenylalanine or tryptophan, is missing, so a read error is likely. This sequence joins TRBV19 and TRBJ1-1, with TRBD1 matching over 7 bases. The CDR3 totals 16 residues. The V gene's germline CDR1 is LNHDA and CDR2 SQIVND (reference sequence). The trim removed 3 bases at V and 4 bases at J, leaving 11 bases unmatched. This chain's CDR3 is CASSIHPGTVSTEAFY. CDR3 nucleotide sequence: TGTGCCAGTAGTATTCACCCAGGGACAGTCTCCACTGAAGCTTTCTAT.

This chain links TRBV20-1 with TRBJ2-7; 11 nucleotides align to TRBD1. In germline, CDR1 is DFQATT, CDR2 SNEGSKA (reference sequence). The CDR3 runs to 13 residues. V dropped 5 bases and J dropped 3; count of bases not matched to a gene: 3. CDR3 residues: CSAGGTGGYEQYF. The DNA for the CDR3 is TGCAGTGCTGGCGGGACAGGGGGCTACGAGCAGTACTTC.

This rearrangement joins TRBV7-3 to TRBJ2-2; TRBD2 matches at 12 bases. Germline CDR1 is SGHTA and CDR2 is FQGTGA. The CDR3 length is 15 residues. V gave up 6 bases and J gave up 7 bases; unmatched junction bases: 6. The CDR3 here is CASRLTSGSDGELFF. CDR3 nucleotides: TGTGCCAGCAGGTTGACTAGCGGGAGCGACGGGGAGCTGTTTTTT.

This sequence joins TRBV20-1 and TRBJ2-7; D unresolved. CDR1 is DFQATT, CDR2 SNEGSKA, per germline (reference sequence). This CDR3 has 10 amino acids. V lost 3 bases and J 3 bases, leaving 3 bases between the germline ends. The CDR3 DNA is TGCAGTGCTAGCCTCTACGAGCAGTACTTC. Protein sequence: CSASLYEQYF.

This chain uses TRBV29-1 with TRBJ2-7; D is unresolved. The CDR3 extends over 14 amino acids. V was trimmed by 4 bases and J by 6 bases, leaving 19 bases between them. The V gene's germline CDR1 is SQVTM and CDR2 ANQGSEA. The CDR3 loop is CSVVSLADRVEQYF. The CDR3, as DNA: TGCAGCGTTGTGTCCCTGGCGGACCGTGTCGAGCAGTACTTC.

This clonotype was counted many times. The V call is TRBV24-1, the J call TRBJ2-1; 10 bases are shared with TRBD2. CDR3 length: 13 residues. From germline, CDR1 is KGHDR and CDR2 SFDVKD. The V and J ends lost 8 bases and 7 bases, in that order; junction bases with no gene match: 4. This CDR3 reads CATTSGRGNEQFF. The CDR3 nucleotides are TGTGCCACCACAAGCGGGAGGGGGAATGAGCAGTTCTTC.

The table lists this clonotype with a few counts. The V and J genes are TRBV28 and TRBJ2-6; 9 bases map to TRBD1. The CDR3 contains 20 residues. V was pared by 6 bases and J by 0 bases, with 15 bases of the junction left unmatched. Germline loops: CDR1 MDHEN, CDR2 SYDVKM. The CDR3, as DNA: TGTGCCAGCAGCCCTAATGGACAGGGGATGGTATTCTCTGGGGCCAACGTCCTGACTTTC. Its translation is CASSPNGQGMVFSGANVLTF.

The J gene is TRBJ1-5, the V gene TRBV21-1; the D call of TRBD1 is as the table states it, not checked on the DNA. TRBV21-1 is a pseudogene. The CDR3 length is 18 residues. For the CDR3, the DNA is TGTGCCAGCAGCAAGGCGGACCCACTCCTGACAGTCAATCAGCCCCAGCATTTT. Its translation: CASSKADPLLTVNQPQHF.

This clonotype was counted ten times or more. This chain links TRBV7-2 with TRBJ2-7; D is perhaps TRBD2 (6 bases). Trimming removed 5 bases at V and 2 bases at J, with 10 bases between. Germline CDR1 reads SGHTA; CDR2 reads FQGNSA. The CDR3 consists of 13 residues. The CDR3 region is CASSRPGAYEQYF. The CDR3 nucleotides read TGTGCCAGCAGCCGCCCGGGGGCCTACGAGCAGTACTTC.

The rearrangement links TRBV11-2 to TRBJ2-5; perhaps TRBD2 as D (6 bases). Germline CDR1 is SGHAT and CDR2 is FQNNGV. This CDR3 has 17 residues. V lost 4 bases and J lost 5, with 23 bases in between. The CDR3 DNA reads as TGTGCCAGCAGCTCTCTAGCGTCCCCGCTGATAGTTGAGACCCAGTACTTC. Its protein is CASSSLASPLIVETQYF. Combining the CDR3 with reference TRBV11-2 and TRBJ2-5 gives the whole variable domain EAGVAQSPRYKIIEKRQSVAFWCNPISGHATLYWYQQILGQGPKLLIQFQNNGVVDDSQLPKDRFSAERLKGVDSTLKIQPAKLEDSAVYLCASSSLASPLIVETQYFGPGTRLLVL.

This clonotype was found a few times. The V and J genes are TRBV7-3 and TRBJ1-1; no reliable D call. V lost 3 bases and J lost 1, with 6 bases in between. Germline V lookup: CDR1 SGHTA, CDR2 FQGTGA. This CDR3 comprises 13 residues. The CDR3 region is CASSFHKNTEAFF. The CDR3 DNA follows: TGTGCCAGCAGCTTTCACAAGAACACTGAAGCTTTCTTT.

This clonotype was seen a handful of times. The V and J genes are TRBV18 and TRBJ1-5; no definite D call. Trimming stripped 1 base from V and 0 bases from J, with 10 bases between. The CDR3 runs 16 residues. Germline CDR1 reads KGHSH; CDR2 reads LQKENI. The CDR3 spells CASSPRTANSNQPQHF. Written as DNA, the CDR3 is TGTGCCAGCTCACCACGCACTGCCAATAGCAATCAGCCCCAGCATTTT.

This clonotype was observed a handful of times. The genes are TRBV12-3 or TRBV12-4 and TRBJ2-6, with D possibly being TRBD2 (7 bases). This CDR3 comprises 18 residues. The V and J ends lost 2 bases and 1 base respectively, with 15 bases between them. DNA for the CDR3: TGTGCCAGCAGTTTATGGGGGGGCACAGGGTCTGGGGCCAACGTCCTGACTTTC. It codes for CASSLWGGTGSGANVLTF.

This clonotype has only a few counts. The chain is built from TRBV13 and TRBJ2-6; D remains unclear. The CDR3 runs 18 residues. Between the trimmed V and J ends, which lost 4 bases and 0 bases, there was a span of 16 bases. From germline, CDR1 is PRHDT and CDR2 FYEKMQ (reference sequence). As DNA, the CDR3 is TGTGCCAGCAGCTCGCCGACGGAACCAAACTCTGGGGCCAACGTCCTGACTTTC. Its translation: CASSSPTEPNSGANVLTF.

This clonotype was picked up many times. The chain uses TRBV10-2 and TRBJ2-5; D is ambiguous. The germline CDR1 and CDR2 sequences are WSHSY and SAAADI. This CDR3 contains 13 residues. V was clipped by 5 bases and J by 4 bases, with 11 bases between them. The CDR3 DNA sequence: TGCGCCAGCAGTTTGACGGGTCCAGAGACCCAGTACTTC. This translates into CASSLTGPETQYF.